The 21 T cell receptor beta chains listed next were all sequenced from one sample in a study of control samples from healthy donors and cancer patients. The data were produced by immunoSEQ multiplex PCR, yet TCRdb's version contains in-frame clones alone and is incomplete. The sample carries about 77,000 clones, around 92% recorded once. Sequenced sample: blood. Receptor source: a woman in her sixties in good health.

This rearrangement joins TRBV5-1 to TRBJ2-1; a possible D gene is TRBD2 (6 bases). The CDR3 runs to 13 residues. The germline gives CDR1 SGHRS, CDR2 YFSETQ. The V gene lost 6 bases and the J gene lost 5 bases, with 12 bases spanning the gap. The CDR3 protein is CASNHGGDNEQFF. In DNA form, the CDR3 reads TGCGCCAGCAACCATGGAGGGGACAATGAGCAGTTCTTC. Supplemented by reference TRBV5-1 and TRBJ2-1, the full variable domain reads KAGVTQTPRYLIKTRGQQVTLSCSPISGHRSVSWYQQTPGQGLQFLFEYFSETQRNKGNFPGRFSGRQFSNSRSEMNVSTLELGDSALYLCASNHGGDNEQFFGPGTRLTVL.

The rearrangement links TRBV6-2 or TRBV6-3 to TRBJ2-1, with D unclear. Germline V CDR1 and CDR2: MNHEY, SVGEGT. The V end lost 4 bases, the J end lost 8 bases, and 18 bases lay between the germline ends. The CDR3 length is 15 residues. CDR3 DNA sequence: TGTGCCAGCAGTTCCCGATTAACCTGGTTGGATGAGCAGTTCTTC. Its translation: CASSSRLTWLDEQFF.

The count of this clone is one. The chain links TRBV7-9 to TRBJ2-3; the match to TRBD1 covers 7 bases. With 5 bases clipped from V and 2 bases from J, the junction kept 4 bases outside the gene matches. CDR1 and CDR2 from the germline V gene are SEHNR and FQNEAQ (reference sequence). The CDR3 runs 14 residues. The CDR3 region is CASSLGGPTDTQYF. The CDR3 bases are TGTGCCAGCAGCCTAGGGGGCCCCACAGATACGCAGTATTTT.

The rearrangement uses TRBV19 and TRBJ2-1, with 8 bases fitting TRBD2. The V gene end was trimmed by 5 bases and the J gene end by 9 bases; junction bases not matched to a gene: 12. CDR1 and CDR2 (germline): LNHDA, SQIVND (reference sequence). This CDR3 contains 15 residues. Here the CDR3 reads CASSDTSGSYSEQFF. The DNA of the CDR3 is TGTGCCAGTAGTGATACCAGCGGGAGTTACTCTGAGCAGTTCTTC.

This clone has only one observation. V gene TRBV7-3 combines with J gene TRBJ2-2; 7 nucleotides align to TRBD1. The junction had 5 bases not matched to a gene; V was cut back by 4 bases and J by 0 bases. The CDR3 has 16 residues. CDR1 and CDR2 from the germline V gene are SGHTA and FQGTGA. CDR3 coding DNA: TGTGCCAGCAGCTCGTCAGACAGGGCGAACACCGGGGAGCTGTTTTTT. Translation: CASSSSDRANTGELFF.

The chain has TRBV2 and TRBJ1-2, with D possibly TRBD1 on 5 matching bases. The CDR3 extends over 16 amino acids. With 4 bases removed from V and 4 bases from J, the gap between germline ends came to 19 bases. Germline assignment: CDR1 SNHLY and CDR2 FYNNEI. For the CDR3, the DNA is TGTGCCAGCAGTGGCTGGGGCAGGCAGATTACCTATGGCTACACCTTC. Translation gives CASSGWGRQITYGYTF.

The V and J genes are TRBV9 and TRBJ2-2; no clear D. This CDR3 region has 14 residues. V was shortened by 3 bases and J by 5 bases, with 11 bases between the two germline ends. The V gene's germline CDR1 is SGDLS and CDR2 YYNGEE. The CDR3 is CASSGLRATGELFF. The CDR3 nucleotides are TGTGCCAGCAGCGGCTTAAGGGCGACCGGGGAGCTGTTTTTT.

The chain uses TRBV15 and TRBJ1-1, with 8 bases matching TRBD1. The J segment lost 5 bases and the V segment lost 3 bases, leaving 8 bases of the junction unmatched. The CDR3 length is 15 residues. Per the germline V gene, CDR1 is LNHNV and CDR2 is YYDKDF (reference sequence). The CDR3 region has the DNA TGTGCCACCAGCAGCCGACAGGGGAAGTTTACTGAAGCTTTCTTT. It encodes CATSSRQGKFTEAFF.

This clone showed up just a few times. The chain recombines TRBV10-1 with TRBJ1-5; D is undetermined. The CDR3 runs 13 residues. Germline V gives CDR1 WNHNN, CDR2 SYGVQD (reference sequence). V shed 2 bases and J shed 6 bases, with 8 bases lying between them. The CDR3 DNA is TGCGCCAGCAGTGAGGGGGTAAGTCAGCCCCAGCATTTT. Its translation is CASSEGVSQPQHF.

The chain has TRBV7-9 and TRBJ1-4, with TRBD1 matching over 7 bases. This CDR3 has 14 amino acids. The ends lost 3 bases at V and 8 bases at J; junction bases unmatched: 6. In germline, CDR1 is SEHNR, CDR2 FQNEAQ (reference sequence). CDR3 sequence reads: CASSFGTGDEKLFF. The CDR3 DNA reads TGTGCCAGCAGCTTCGGAACAGGGGACGAAAAACTGTTTTTT.

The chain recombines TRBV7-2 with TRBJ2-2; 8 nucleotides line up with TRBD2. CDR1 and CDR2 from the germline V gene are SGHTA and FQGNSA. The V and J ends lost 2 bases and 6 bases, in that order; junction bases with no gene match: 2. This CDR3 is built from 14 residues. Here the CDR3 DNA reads TGTGCCAGCAGCTTATGGACTAGCTCCGGGGAGCTGTTTTTT. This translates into CASSLWTSSGELFF.

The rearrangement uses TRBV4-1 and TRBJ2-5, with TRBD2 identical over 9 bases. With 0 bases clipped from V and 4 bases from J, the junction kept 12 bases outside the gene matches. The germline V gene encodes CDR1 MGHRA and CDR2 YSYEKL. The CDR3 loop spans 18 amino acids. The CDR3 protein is CASSQEVLAGGRGETQYF. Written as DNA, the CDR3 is TGCGCCAGCAGCCAAGAGGTTCTGGCGGGAGGGCGGGGAGAGACCCAGTACTTC.

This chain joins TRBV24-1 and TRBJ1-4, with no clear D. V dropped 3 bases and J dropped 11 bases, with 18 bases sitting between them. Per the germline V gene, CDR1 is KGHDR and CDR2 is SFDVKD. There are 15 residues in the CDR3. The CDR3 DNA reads TGTGCCACCAGTGATCCAGGAGAAACCCACGGGAAACTGTTTTTT. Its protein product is CATSDPGETHGKLFF.

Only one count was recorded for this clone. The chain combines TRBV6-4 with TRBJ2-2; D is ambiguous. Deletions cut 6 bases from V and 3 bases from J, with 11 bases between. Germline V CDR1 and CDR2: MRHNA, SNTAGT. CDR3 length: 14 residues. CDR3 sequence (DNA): TGTGCCAGCAGCCTGCAGACCGACACCGGGGAGCTGTTTTTT. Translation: CASSLQTDTGELFF.

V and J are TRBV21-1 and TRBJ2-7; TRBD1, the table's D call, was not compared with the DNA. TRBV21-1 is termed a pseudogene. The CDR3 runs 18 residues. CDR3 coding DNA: TGTGCCAGCAGCAAAGGGAAGGGGGCCGGGACAGGGGTTAACGAGCAGTACTTC. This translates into CASSKGKGAGTGVNEQYF.

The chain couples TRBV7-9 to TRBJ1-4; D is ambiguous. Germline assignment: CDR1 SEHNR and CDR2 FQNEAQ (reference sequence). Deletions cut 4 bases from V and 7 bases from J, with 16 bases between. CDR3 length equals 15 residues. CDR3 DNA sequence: TGTGCCAGCAGCTCCCGGGGAAGGGAATCTGAAAAACTGTTTTTT. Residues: CASSSRGRESEKLFF.

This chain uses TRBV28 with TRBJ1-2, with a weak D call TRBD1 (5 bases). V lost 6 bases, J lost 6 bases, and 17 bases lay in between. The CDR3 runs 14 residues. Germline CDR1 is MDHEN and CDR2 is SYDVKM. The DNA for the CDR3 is TGTGCCAGCAGCCGTCCTTCAGGGAAGGATGGCTACACCTTC. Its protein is CASSRPSGKDGYTF.

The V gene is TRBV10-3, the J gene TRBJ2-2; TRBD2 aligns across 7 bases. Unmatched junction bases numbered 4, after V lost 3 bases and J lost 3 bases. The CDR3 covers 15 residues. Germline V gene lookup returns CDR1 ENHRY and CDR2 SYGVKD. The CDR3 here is CAISDVRGDTGELFF. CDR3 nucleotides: TGTGCCATCAGTGATGTACGGGGGGACACCGGGGAGCTGTTTTTT.

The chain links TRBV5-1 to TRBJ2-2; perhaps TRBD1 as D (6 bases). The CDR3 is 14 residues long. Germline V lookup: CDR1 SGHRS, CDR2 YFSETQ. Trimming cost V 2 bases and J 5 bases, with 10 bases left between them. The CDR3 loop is CASSFGRGTGELFF. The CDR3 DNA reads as TGCGCCAGCAGCTTTGGAAGGGGGACCGGGGAGCTGTTTTTT.

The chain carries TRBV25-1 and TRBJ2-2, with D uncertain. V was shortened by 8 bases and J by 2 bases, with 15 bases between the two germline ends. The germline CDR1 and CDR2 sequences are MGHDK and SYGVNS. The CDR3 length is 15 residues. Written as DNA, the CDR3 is TGTGCCAGCCCGGTCCGAGGACGAAACACCGGGGAGCTGTTTTTT. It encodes CASPVRGRNTGELFF.

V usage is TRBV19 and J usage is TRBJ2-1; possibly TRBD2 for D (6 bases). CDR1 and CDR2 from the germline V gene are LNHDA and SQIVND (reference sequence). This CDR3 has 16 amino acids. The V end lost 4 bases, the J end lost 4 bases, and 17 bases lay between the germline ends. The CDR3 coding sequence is TGTGCCAGTAGTACCCCCCTTGGGGGGAGTTACAATGAGCAGTTCTTC. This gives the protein CASSTPLGGSYNEQFF.